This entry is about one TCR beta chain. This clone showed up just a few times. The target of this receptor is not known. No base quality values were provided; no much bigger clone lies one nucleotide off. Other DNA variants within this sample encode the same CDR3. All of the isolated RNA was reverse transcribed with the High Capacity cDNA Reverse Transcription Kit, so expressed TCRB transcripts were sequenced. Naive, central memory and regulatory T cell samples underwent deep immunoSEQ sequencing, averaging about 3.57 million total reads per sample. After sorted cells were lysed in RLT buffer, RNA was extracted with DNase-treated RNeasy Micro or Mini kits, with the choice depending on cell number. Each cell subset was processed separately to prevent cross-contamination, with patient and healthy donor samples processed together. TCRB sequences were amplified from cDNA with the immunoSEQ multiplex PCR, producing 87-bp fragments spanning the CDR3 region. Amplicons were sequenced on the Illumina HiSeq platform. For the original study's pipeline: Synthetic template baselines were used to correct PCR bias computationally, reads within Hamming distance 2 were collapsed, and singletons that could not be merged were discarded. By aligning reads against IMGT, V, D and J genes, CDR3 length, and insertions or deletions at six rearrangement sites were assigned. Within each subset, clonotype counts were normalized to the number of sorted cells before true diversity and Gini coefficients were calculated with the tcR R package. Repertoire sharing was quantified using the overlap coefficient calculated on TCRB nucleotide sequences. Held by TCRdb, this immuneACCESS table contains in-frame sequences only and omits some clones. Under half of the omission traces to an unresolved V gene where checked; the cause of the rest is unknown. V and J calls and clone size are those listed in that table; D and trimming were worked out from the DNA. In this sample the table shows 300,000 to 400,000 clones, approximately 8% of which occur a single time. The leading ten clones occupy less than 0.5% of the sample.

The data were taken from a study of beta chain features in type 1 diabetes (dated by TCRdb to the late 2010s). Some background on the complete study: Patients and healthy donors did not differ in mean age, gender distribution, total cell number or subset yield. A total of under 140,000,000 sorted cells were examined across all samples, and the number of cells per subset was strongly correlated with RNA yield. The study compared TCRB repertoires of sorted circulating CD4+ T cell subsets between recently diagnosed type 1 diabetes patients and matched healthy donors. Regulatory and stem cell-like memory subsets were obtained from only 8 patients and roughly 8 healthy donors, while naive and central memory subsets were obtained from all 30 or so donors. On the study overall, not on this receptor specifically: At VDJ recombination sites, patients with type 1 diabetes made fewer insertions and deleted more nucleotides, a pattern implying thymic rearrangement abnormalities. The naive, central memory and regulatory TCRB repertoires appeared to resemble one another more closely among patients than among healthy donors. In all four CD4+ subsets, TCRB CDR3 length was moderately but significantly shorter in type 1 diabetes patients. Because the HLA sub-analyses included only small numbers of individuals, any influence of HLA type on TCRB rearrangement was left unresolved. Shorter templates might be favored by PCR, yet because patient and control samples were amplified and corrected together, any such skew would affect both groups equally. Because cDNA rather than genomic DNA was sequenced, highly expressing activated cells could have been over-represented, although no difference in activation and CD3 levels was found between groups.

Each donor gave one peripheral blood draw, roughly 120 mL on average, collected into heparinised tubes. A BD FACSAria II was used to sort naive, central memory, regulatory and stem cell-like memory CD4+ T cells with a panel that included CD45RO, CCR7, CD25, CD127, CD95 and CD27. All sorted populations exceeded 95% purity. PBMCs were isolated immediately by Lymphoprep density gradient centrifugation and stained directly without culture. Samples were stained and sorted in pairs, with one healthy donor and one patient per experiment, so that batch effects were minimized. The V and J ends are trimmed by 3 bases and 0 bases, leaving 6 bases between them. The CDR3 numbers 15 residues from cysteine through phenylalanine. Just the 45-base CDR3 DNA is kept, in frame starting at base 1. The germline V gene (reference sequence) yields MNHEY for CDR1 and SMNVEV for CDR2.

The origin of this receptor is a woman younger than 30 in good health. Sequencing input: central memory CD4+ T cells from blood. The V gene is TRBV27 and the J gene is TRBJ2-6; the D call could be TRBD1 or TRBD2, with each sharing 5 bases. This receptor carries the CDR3 CASSFGGSGANVLTF. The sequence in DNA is TGTGCCAGCAGTTTTGGGGGCTCTGGGGCCAACGTCCTGACTTTC. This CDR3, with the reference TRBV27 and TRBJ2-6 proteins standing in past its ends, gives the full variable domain EAQVTQNPRYLITVTGKKLTVTCSQNMNHEYMSWYRQDPGLGLRQIYYSMNVEVTDKGDVPEGYKVSRKEKRNFPLILESPSPNQTSLYFCASSFGGSGANVLTFGAGSRLTVL.